A selection of T cell receptor beta chains follows, all from one sample in a study of T cell responses to AZD1222 COVID-19 vaccine. Here immunoSEQ multiplex PCR was the method, and the copy in TCRdb shows in-frame clones only, minus some. The sample contains 150,000 to 200,000 clones, nearly 95% of which appear only once. Sequenced material: peripheral blood, taken on day 0 of AZD1222 vaccination. The receptors originated from an adult in good health. The CDR3 runs from the conserved cysteine through the conserved F or W. D genes are given only for firm matches. Rows may omit the clone size; those that give it use once, few, many or a size class.

size,V,D,J,DNA,CDR3
NA,TRBV29-1,NA,TRBJ2-6,TGCAGCGTCTTCGCCGGAGGGGCCAACGTCCTGACTTTC,CSVFAGGANVLTF
NA,TRBV20-1,NA,TRBJ1-2,TGCAGTGCTAGTGGGCAGGGAGGGCATGGCTACACCTTC,CSASGQGGHGYTF
NA,TRBV9,NA,TRBJ2-1,TGTGCCAGCAGCGTAGTCCCTGCCAATGAGCAGTTCTTC,CASSVVPANEQFF
NA,TRBV3-1/TRBV3-2,NA,TRBJ1-2,TGTGCCAGCAGCCTTGGGGCCACCAACTATGGCTACACCTTC,CASSLGATNYGYTF
NA,TRBV6-6,TRBD2,TRBJ2-1,TGTGCCAGCAGTTATTCGGCGGGAGGAAAACACAATGAGCAGTTCTTC,CASSYSAGGKHNEQFF
NA,TRBV7-3,TRBD1,TRBJ2-5,TGTGCCAGCAGCCTCGGACAGGGAGAGACCCAGTACTTC,CASSLGQGETQYF
NA,TRBV5-1,NA,TRBJ1-1,TGCGCCAGCAGCGGGATAGCTGACACTGAAGCTTTCTTT,CASSGIADTEAFF
few,TRBV4-3,NA,TRBJ1-3,TGCGCCAGCAGCCAAGAGGGACTCAGGAGCTCTGGAAACACCATATATTTT,CASSQEGLRSSGNTIYF
NA,TRBV28,TRBD1,TRBJ2-1,TGTGCCAGTTTATCCGGGACAGGCTCCTACAATGAGCAGTTCTTC,CASLSGTGSYNEQFF
many,TRBV11-2,TRBD1,TRBJ2-2,TGTGCCAGCAGCTTAGATAAGGGACAGAGGGAGCTGTTTTTT,CASSLDKGQRELFF
NA,TRBV6-5,NA,TRBJ2-7,TGTGCCAGCAGCTTAGGGACTTCTCCCATCTACGAGCAGTACTTC,CASSLGTSPIYEQYF
NA,TRBV6-1,NA,TRBJ1-5,TGTGCCAGCAGTGATCACCGGGGCGGCCAGATTAGCAATCAGCCCCAGCATTTT,CASSDHRGGQISNQPQHF
NA,TRBV27,NA,TRBJ1-2,TGTGCCAGCATGTCTTCCCGGAACTATGGCTACACCTTC,CASMSSRNYGYTF
NA,TRBV29-1,NA,TRBJ1-1,TGCAGCGTTGTCGGGGAGGGGGAGCGTTCCGAAGTTGAAGCTTTCTTT,CSVVGEGERSEVEAFF
NA,TRBV6-6,TRBD1,TRBJ1-2,TGTGCCAGCAGTCCAGACAGGGTTAGTGGCTACACCTTC,CASSPDRVSGYTF
NA,TRBV27,NA,TRBJ2-7,TGTGCCAGCAGTTTAGGTTGGAAGGGGAGCTCCGAGCAGTACTTC,CASSLGWKGSSEQYF
NA,TRBV28,NA,TRBJ1-6,TGTGCCAGCAGACACCTCAGTGGCCTGGAGGGGTCACCCCTCCACTTT,CASRHLSGLEGSPLHF
NA,TRBV7-9,NA,TRBJ2-2,TGTGCCAGCAGCTCCGGGTCGAACACCGGGGAGCTGTTTTTT,CASSSGSNTGELFF
NA,TRBV13,TRBD1,TRBJ1-5,TGTGCCAGCAGCACCCGACAGGGGGCGGACAAACATAGCAATCAGCCCCAGCATTTT,CASSTRQGADKHSNQPQHF
once,TRBV28,NA,TRBJ1-5,TGTGCCAGCAGACCGGGGCTAGATCAGCCCCAGCATTTT,CASRPGLDQPQHF
NA,TRBV28,NA,TRBJ2-7,TGTGCCAGCAGTTCACCTTTCGGGAGCTCCTACGAGCAGTACTTC,CASSSPFGSSYEQYF
NA,TRBV5-1,NA,TRBJ1-4,TGCGCCAGCAGCGCCACGGATGAAAAACTGTTTTTT,CASSATDEKLFF
NA,TRBV19,NA,TRBJ1-6,TGTGCCAGTAGTACCCTTGGGTCGGAGACAAATTCACCCCTCCACTTT,CASSTLGSETNSPLHF
NA,TRBV7-8,NA,TRBJ1-5,TGTGCCAGCAGCTTCCAGGGGATTTGGCAGCCCCAGCATTTT,CASSFQGIWQPQHF
few,TRBV27,TRBD1,TRBJ1-2,TGTGCCAGCAGTTTACAATACTCTATAGGGGGCAACTATGGCTACACCTTC,CASSLQYSIGGNYGYTF
NA,TRBV3-1/TRBV3-2,TRBD2,TRBJ2-3,TGTGCCAGCAGCCAAGAGATGGGACTAGCGGGAGTAGGTAGCACAGATACGCAGTATTTT,CASSQEMGLAGVGSTDTQYF
NA,TRBV4-1,NA,TRBJ2-1,TGCGCCAGCAGCCAAACGCAAAACCTACCGGCCAATGAGCAGTTCTTC,CASSQTQNLPANEQFF
NA,TRBV7-8,NA,TRBJ2-3,TGTGCCAGCAGCTTAGGTTTGGGTACCGGCACAGATACGCAGTATTTT,CASSLGLGTGTDTQYF
NA,TRBV15,NA,TRBJ1-2,TGTGCCACCAGCAGAGGGACGGACCAGTATGGCTACACCTTC,CATSRGTDQYGYTF
NA,TRBV4-3,NA,TRBJ2-6,TGCGCCAGCAGCCAAGATGGGACATATGGGGTCAACGTCCTGACTTTC,CASSQDGTYGVNVLTF
NA,TRBV30,NA,TRBJ1-5,TGTGCCTGGAGCCAAAACGGGGGGGCTGGCCAGCCCCAGCATTTT,CAWSQNGGAGQPQHF
NA,TRBV5-4,TRBD2,TRBJ2-5,TGTGCCAGCAGCCGCCCGGGACTAGCGGGGGTAGGAGAGACCCAGTACTTC,CASSRPGLAGVGETQYF
NA,TRBV3-1/TRBV3-2,NA,TRBJ2-7,TGTGCCAGCAGCCCTTGGGGGGCGGACGCCGAGCAGTACTTC,CASSPWGADAEQYF
NA,TRBV6-6,TRBD2,TRBJ2-1,TGTGCCAGCAGTTACGTTCGGGAGGGCCTTCTCTTC,CASSYVREGLLF
NA,TRBV18,NA,TRBJ2-3,TGTACCAGCTCGAATATCAGGGGCACAGATACGCAGTATTTT,CTSSNIRGTDTQYF
NA,TRBV28,NA,TRBJ2-6,TGTGCCAGCAGAGGGCACAGCTCTGGGGCCAACGTCCTGACTTTC,CASRGHSSGANVLTF
NA,TRBV7-2,TRBD1,TRBJ1-1,TGTGCCAGCAGCCGGGCCCTCCGGGTAACAGGGGGCACTGAAGCTTTCTTT,CASSRALRVTGGTEAFF
NA,TRBV30,NA,TRBJ2-7,TGTGCCTGGAGTCGGGGGGCGCGCGAGCAGTACTTC,CAWSRGAREQYF
NA,TRBV28,NA,TRBJ2-1,TGTGCCAGCAGTTCCCGCCGGGACTCCCGAATGGATGAGCAGTTCTTC,CASSSRRDSRMDEQFF
once,TRBV7-3,NA,TRBJ1-4,TGTGCCAGCAGCTCTGAGGCACACCGGAATGAAAAACTGTTTTTT,CASSSEAHRNEKLFF
NA,TRBV20-1,TRBD1,TRBJ1-6,TGCAGTGCTAGTAAACCCGGGACAGGGAGTTCACCCCTCCACTTT,CSASKPGTGSSPLHF
NA,TRBV3-1/TRBV3-2,TRBD2,TRBJ2-7,TGTGCCAGCAGCCCACGGACTAGCGGGGGGCTCACCAACGAGCAGTACTTC,CASSPRTSGGLTNEQYF
NA,TRBV30,TRBD1,TRBJ1-2,TGTGCCTGCGGGACAGGGGTATTTTATGGCTACACCTTC,CACGTGVFYGYTF
NA,TRBV6-2/TRBV6-3,TRBD1,TRBJ1-5,TGTGCCAGCAGTAGGCGGACAGGGGGGATTGGGAATCAGCCCCAGCATTTT,CASSRRTGGIGNQPQHF
NA,TRBV11-3,TRBD2,TRBJ2-2,TGTGCCAGCAGCCGGGGACTAGGGAACACCGGGGAGCTGTTTTTT,CASSRGLGNTGELFF
NA,TRBV3-1/TRBV3-2,TRBD2,TRBJ2-1,TGTGCCAGCAGCCAAGTCGGCGGGGGGGCTATTGAGCAGTTCTTC,CASSQVGGGAIEQFF
NA,TRBV28,TRBD1,TRBJ1-6,TGTGCCAGCAGCTTCGGGACAGGGGTTAATTCACCCCTCCACTTT,CASSFGTGVNSPLHF
NA,TRBV28,NA,TRBJ2-4,TGTGCCAGCCGGTCAGGACAACTAGCCAAAAACATTCAGTACTTC,CASRSGQLAKNIQYF
once,TRBV6-5,NA,TRBJ2-3,TGTGCCAGCAGTTACAAGACAGATACGCAGTATTTT,CASSYKTDTQYF
NA,TRBV9,NA,TRBJ2-2,TGTGCCAGCAGCGTAGGGGCAGCGAGCCACACCGGGGAGCTGTTTTTT,CASSVGAASHTGELFF
NA,TRBV2,TRBD1,TRBJ1-5,TGTGCCAGCAGCGGGGGGACAGGGCACCAGCCCCAGCATTTT,CASSGGTGHQPQHF
NA,TRBV5-6,NA,TRBJ1-2,TGTGCCAGCAGCTTGGAAGCGGGTAACTATGGCTACACCTTC,CASSLEAGNYGYTF
NA,TRBV2,NA,TRBJ1-5,TGTGCCAGCAGTGAACAGGGCTCCCTCAATCAGCCCCAGCATTTT,CASSEQGSLNQPQHF
NA,TRBV5-1,NA,TRBJ1-2,TGCGCCAGCAGCTTCGGGACGGTCTATGGCTACACCTTC,CASSFGTVYGYTF